These T cell receptor beta chains were read from a single sample in a study of human T cells and chemical hapten exposure. Each CDR3 protein is one row after TCRdb ran MiXCR on the RACE reads. Altogether about 50,000 distinct CDR3 sequences are present, about 9.6% being singletons, with the ten largest covering about 9.6%. This specimen consisted of whole blood, obtained in connection with sensitization to the hapten diphenylcyclopropenone (DPC). The receptors stem from a young woman with alopecia areata. Some clones in this sample may be carry-over from other donors' samples. Each CDR3 is given with its conserved first and last residue. The D gene is left open where the match is weak. Some rows have no size entry. The others give once, few or many, or a class for an expanded clone.

j_call | cdr3_length | d_call | clone_size | v_call | cdr3_nt | cdr3_aa
TRBJ2-3 | 14 | NA | NA | TRBV7-8 | TGTGCCAGCAGCTTAGCAGTCGGCACAGATACGCAGTATTTT | CASSLAVGTDTQYF
TRBJ1-6 | 16 | NA | many | TRBV7-9 | TGTGCCAGCAGCTTAGAACAACCCAGCTATAATTCACCCCTCCACTTT | CASSLEQPSYNSPLHF
TRBJ1-4 | 15 | TRBD1 | few | TRBV6-5 | TGTGCCAGCAGTTACCGGACAGGCGGTAATGAAAAACTGTTTTTT | CASSYRTGGNEKLFF
TRBJ2-7 | 13 | TRBD1 | few | TRBV6-1 | TGTGCCAGCACTCGGACAGGGGGCTACGAGCAGTACTTC | CASTRTGGYEQYF
TRBJ1-1 | 11 | NA | NA | TRBV28 | TGTGCCAGCAGCGGGACGACTGAAGCTTTCTTT | CASSGTTEAFF
TRBJ1-1 | 16 | NA | many | TRBV12-3/TRBV12-4 | TGTGCCAGCAGTTTAAGGTTAGACGGGGGGAACACTGAAGCTTTCTTT | CASSLRLDGGNTEAFF
TRBJ2-7 | 15 | NA | NA | TRBV20-1 | TGCAGTGCTAGAGATCTAACTAGCTGGGGGTACGAGCAGTACTTC | CSARDLTSWGYEQYF
TRBJ2-7 | 14 | TRBD1 | few | TRBV20-1 | TGCAGTGCTAGAGTCCGTGACAGGGGATACGAGCAGTACTTC | CSARVRDRGYEQYF
TRBJ2-7 | 13 | TRBD1 | NA | TRBV20-1 | TGCAGTGCTCGGACAGGGGGCCCCTACGAGCAGTACTTC | CSARTGGPYEQYF
TRBJ1-5 | 12 | NA | few | TRBV25-1 | TGTGCCAGCAGTGAAGGGGGTCTGCCCCAGCATTTT | CASSEGGLPQHF
TRBJ1-5 | 12 | NA | many | TRBV24-1 | TGTGCCACCATAGGGGGTCCTCAGCCCCAGCATTTT | CATIGGPQPQHF
TRBJ1-6 | 14 | TRBD1 | many | TRBV12-3/TRBV12-4 | TGTGCCAGCAGTTTTGGGACAGGGGCTTCACCCCTCCACTTT | CASSFGTGASPLHF
TRBJ2-4 | 16 | NA | NA | TRBV5-1 | TGCGCCAGCGACTCGGACCGGTTGAAGACCAAAAACATTCAGTACTTC | CASDSDRLKTKNIQYF
TRBJ2-5 | 14 | NA | NA | TRBV27 | TGTGCCAGCAGCCAACTAGGGGGACCAGAGACCCAGTACTTC | CASSQLGGPETQYF
TRBJ2-2 | 16 | TRBD1 | many | TRBV28 | TGTGCCAGCAGTTTATCAGGACAGGGTAACACCGGGGAGCTGTTTTTT | CASSLSGQGNTGELFF
TRBJ2-7 | 15 | NA | NA | TRBV2 | TGTGCCAGCAGTGAAGGGCTAATTAAAGCCTACGAGCAGTACTTC | CASSEGLIKAYEQYF
TRBJ1-1 | 12 | NA | few | TRBV7-9 | TGTGCCAGCAGCTTATCAGGAGTTGAAGCTTTCTTT | CASSLSGVEAFF
TRBJ2-3 | 12 | NA | few | TRBV20-1 | TGCAGTGCTAGCCCGGAACAGCGAGCGCAGTATTTT | CSASPEQRAQYF
TRBJ2-1 | 15 | NA | NA | TRBV5-6 | TGTGCCAGCAGCTTGAATCCTAGCGAGTACAATGAGCAGTTCTTC | CASSLNPSEYNEQFF
TRBJ1-1 | 14 | TRBD1 | few | TRBV6-2/TRBV6-3 | TGTGCCAGCAGCCGCACAGGGGGTGAAACTGAAGCTTTCTTT | CASSRTGGETEAFF
TRBJ2-7 | 15 | NA | few | TRBV7-2 | TGTGCCAGCAGCCCCGACAGCCCAAGCTCCTACGAGCAGTACTTC | CASSPDSPSSYEQYF
TRBJ2-7 | 13 | TRBD2 | many | TRBV4-1 | TGCGCCAGCAGCCAAGTGGGAGGGTCCGAGCAGTACTTC | CASSQVGGSEQYF
TRBJ1-3 | 16 | TRBD1 | NA | TRBV7-2 | TGTGCCAGCAGCTTTTACAGGGGTTCATCTGGAAACACCATATATTTT | CASSFYRGSSGNTIYF
TRBJ2-5 | 17 | TRBD2 | few | TRBV11-2 | TGTGCCAGCAGCTTAGAAGGTAGCGGGGTTAGACAAGAGACCCAGTACTTC | CASSLEGSGVRQETQYF
TRBJ2-1 | 16 | NA | NA | TRBV19 | TGTGCCAGTAGTATAATCGTTGGCCAGGGCGTTAATGAGCAGTTCTTC | CASSIIVGQGVNEQFF
TRBJ2-7 | 16 | TRBD2 | many | TRBV28 | TGTGCCAGCAGTTTTGCGGGACTAGAATATTCCTACGAGCAGTACTTC | CASSFAGLEYSYEQYF
TRBJ2-6 | 18 | NA | few | TRBV3-1 | TGTGCCAGCAGCCCTACACCTGACTCTTCCTCTGGGGCCAACGTCCTGACTTTC | CASSPTPDSSSGANVLTF
TRBJ1-6 | 15 | NA | NA | TRBV25-1 | TGTGCCAGCAGTTACGGTCCAGACGTTGGTTCACCCCTCCACTTT | CASSYGPDVGSPLHF
TRBJ1-6 | 16 | TRBD1 | NA | TRBV25-1 | TGTGCCAGCAGTGATCCTTCGACAGGGGGAGGATCACCCCTCCACTTT | CASSDPSTGGGSPLHF
TRBJ2-3 | 12 | NA | NA | TRBV7-6 | TGTGCCAGCAGCCCCGACCCGCAAACGCAGTATTTT | CASSPDPQTQYF
TRBJ2-7 | 13 | NA | NA | TRBV7-2 | TGTGCCAGCAGCTTAGCGCGATTAGGCGAGCAGTACTTC | CASSLARLGEQYF
TRBJ2-5 | 15 | NA | few | TRBV14 | TGTGCCAGCAGACCGAGAGGGGCCCGTCAAGAGACCCAGTACTTC | CASRPRGARQETQYF
TRBJ2-1 | 15 | TRBD2 | many | TRBV28 | TGTGCCAGCAGTTCCCCTAGCGGGGGGGCGACTGAGCAGTTCTTC | CASSSPSGGATEQFF
TRBJ2-3 | 14 | TRBD2 | many | TRBV28 | TGTGCCAGTCCACCAGCGGGGGAATGGGATACGCAGTATTTT | CASPPAGEWDTQYF
TRBJ1-1 | 16 | TRBD1 | NA | TRBV7-8 | TGTGCCAGCAGCTGGCCGGGACAGAAATTGAACACTGAAGCTTTCTTT | CASSWPGQKLNTEAFF
TRBJ1-2 | 13 | NA | NA | TRBV14 | TGTGCCAGCAGCCAAGAGGTTAATTATGGCTACACCTTC | CASSQEVNYGYTF
TRBJ1-5 | 17 | NA | many | TRBV2 | TGTGCCAGCAGCGCCTTAAGGACATTGAATAGCAATCAGCCCCAGCATTTT | CASSALRTLNSNQPQHF
TRBJ2-3 | 14 | NA | NA | TRBV18 | TGTGCCAGCTCACCACGACAGCGAGAAGATACGCAGTATTTT | CASSPRQREDTQYF
TRBJ2-2 | 14 | NA | many | TRBV13 | TGTGCCAGCAGCTTTGGTGAAGAAACCGGGGAGCTGTTTTTT | CASSFGEETGELFF
TRBJ2-3 | 16 | NA | many | TRBV18 | TGTGCCAGCTCACCACGGGCAGATTCGGCCACAGATACGCAGTATTTT | CASSPRADSATDTQYF
TRBJ2-7 | 15 | NA | few | TRBV27 | TGTGCCAGCAGTTTATCGATGCTGGGCTCCTACGAGCAGTACTTC | CASSLSMLGSYEQYF
TRBJ2-7 | 13 | NA | many | TRBV20-1 | TGCAGTGCTAGTGGCCTTAGCTCCTACGAGCAGTACTTC | CSASGLSSYEQYF
TRBJ1-6 | 14 | NA | NA | TRBV7-9 | TGTGCCAGCAGCTTAGACAGGGTTAGTTCACCCCTCCACTTT | CASSLDRVSSPLHF
TRBJ1-1 | 15 | NA | NA | TRBV19 | TGTGCCAGTAGTATGGCGTCAGCTCTGAACACTGAAGCTTTCTTT | CASSMASALNTEAFF
TRBJ2-7 | 17 | NA | few | TRBV4-3 | TGCGCCAGCAGCCAAGATCTTGCAGGGGCATTTCCCTACGAGCAGTACTTC | CASSQDLAGAFPYEQYF